This section outlines one T cell receptor beta chain sequence together with its context. Its specific antigen is unknown. No quality values exist for individual bases; no much larger clone is one base distant. RNA was extracted with the RNeasy kit and roughly 0.45 to 1 ug was reverse transcribed using random hexamers. The immunoSEQ multiplex PCR assay, covering 54 Vbeta and 13 Jbeta segments, was used to amplify TCR beta CDR3 regions. PCR amplification bias was corrected using a synthetic template baseline for primer optimization and computational correction. The authors' analysis ran thus. Only productive sequences were kept, with reads annotated to V, D and J genes according to IMGT and analyzed in immunoSEQ Analyzer. Clonality was calculated as one minus the Shannon entropy normalized by log2 of the number of productive unique sequences. Public and private clones were assessed among the 100 most prevalent clones of each patient and control. Clones were defined as Susac-specific when absent from the healthy and MS cohorts, from about a thousand published viral clones and from other ImmuneACCESS disease sequences. TCRdb applied fastp at Q25 and MiXCR to the public reads, then kept only in-frame beta chains. Each entry is one CDR3 protein sequence, shown with its most common DNA and genes. The authors' filters were not applied to this entry. The sample yields fewer than 200,000 distinct CDR3 sequences; less than 95% were counted once. The ten largest clones represent about 0.1% of the sample.

This entry comes from a study of CD8 T cells in Susac syndrome (dated 2019 in TCRdb). Notes on the research overall: Repertoire sequencing was used to test whether CD8+ T cell activation and differentiation in Susac syndrome was antigen driven. The paper's findings and limits, for the study overall: The TCR sequencing and HLA analysis was acknowledged to have included a relatively small number of individuals.

The V and J ends are trimmed by 1 base and 6 bases, leaving 9 bases between them. According to the germline V gene, CDR1 reads MGHRA and CDR2 reads YSYEKL. Its CDR3 holds 13 amino acids, cysteine through phenylalanine. Solely the CDR3 DNA is kept, with 39 bases framed from the first base. Peripheral blood CD8+ and CD4+ T cells from healthy donors, Susac syndrome patients and multiple sclerosis patients were profiled by high-throughput TCR beta sequencing. The healthy donors served as controls matched for age and sex. CD8+ TEMRA cells were enriched by FACS, while bulk CD8+ and CD4+ T cells were purified by magnetic negative isolation. Blood was drawn into EDTA tubes, processed within 24 hours, and PBMCs were isolated by density gradient centrifugation. PBMCs intended for TCR sequencing were frozen in liquid nitrogen and were later thawed in a 37 degrees C water bath. The sorted or isolated CD4+, CD8+ and CD8+ TEMRA cells reached a purity of at least 90%.

The origin of this receptor is a human donor in good health. Sequences were obtained from CD4+ T cells from PBMCs. The V gene is TRBV4-1 and the J gene is TRBJ1-2; 5 matching bases give a weak D call of TRBD1. At the DNA level, the sequence is TGCGCCAGCAGCCAAGTCATCAGGGATGGCTACACCTTC. It translates to CASSQVIRDGYTF.